This T cell receptor beta chain appears in the sequencing data of a study of blood T cell repertoires in COVID-19. Study at large: Both acute and convalescent COVID-19 samples were obtained from the United States, Italy and Spain. T cells, B-cell-depleted T cells, or PBMCs supplied cDNA or gDNA.

The CDR3 length is 12 residues. Germline-derived CDR1 and CDR2 are MGHDK and SYGVNS. Unmatched junction bases numbered 7, after V lost 8 bases and J lost 9 bases. Source study methods: Estimated nucleated cell counts came from reference gene primer amplification. Clones were sequenced by immunoSEQ multiplex PCR, and TCRdb holds only the in-frame ones, with some missing. The V and J calls and clone size are taken from that table; D and trimming were inferred from the DNA. This table has about 20,000 clones, roughly 93% appearing once. The V gene is TRBV25-1, the J gene TRBJ2-1; 7 bases align to TRBD2. Source material: peripheral blood. This sequence was found in a woman in her 50s with active COVID-19. The CDR3 here is CASGGGSFEQFF. CDR3 sequence (DNA): TGTGCCAGCGGAGGCGGGAGTTTTGAGCAGTTCTTC. The full variable domain, in which reference TRBV25-1 and TRBJ2-1 provide the parts outside the CDR3, is EADIYQTPRYLVIGTGKKITLECSQTMGHDKMYWYQQDPGMELHLIHYSYGVNSTEKGDLSSESTVSRIRTEHFPLTLESARPSHTSQYLCASGGGSFEQFFGPGTRLTVL.